This TCR beta chain was identified during a study of blood T cell repertoires in COVID-19. Overall study: Sites in the United States, Italy and Spain provided acute and convalescent COVID-19 samples.

Per the original methods: How many nucleated cells were present was estimated from reference gene primer amplification. TCRdb keeps only in-frame clones here, not all; method: immunoSEQ multiplex PCR. V and J calls and clone size are given by that table; D and trimming were obtained from the DNA. The table records hundreds of thousands of clones, about 85% of them present only once. This study enrolled people aged roughly 18 to 89 from roughly 24 US geographic areas. The sample taken for sequencing was PBMCs or T cells enriched from blood (not recorded which). This clonotype was sampled from a woman between 50 and 59 years old who had recovered from COVID-19.

Here the CDR3 reads CASSLAPQGYEQYF. In DNA form, the CDR3 reads TGTGCCAGCAGCTTAGCCCCCCAGGGCTACGAGCAGTACTTC. The chain joins TRBV7-2 to TRBJ2-7; TRBD1 might be the D (5 bases). This CDR3 comprises 14 residues. V was clipped by 0 bases and J by 3 bases, with 9 bases between them. The germline CDR1 and CDR2 sequences are SGHTA and FQGNSA.